This is a list of T cell receptor beta chains from one sample in a study of T cells after yellow fever vaccination. One entry per CDR3 protein results from TCRdb running MiXCR on the 5' RACE reads. The table includes 250,000 to 350,000 distinct CDR3 sequences, roughly 6.8% detected once. This sample comprised PBMCs, obtained around 45 days after the first yellow fever vaccination. These TCRs come from a man aged 18 to 29 who received the YFV17D yellow fever vaccine. The CDR3 runs from the conserved cysteine through the conserved F or W. D genes are given only for firm matches. Part of the rows lack a size; the others show once, few, many or a class for expanded clones.

.	few	TRBJ2-3	TRBV4-3	CASSQGSGRGPADTQYF	TGCGCCAGCAGCCAAGGGTCAGGGCGGGGCCCAGCAGATACGCAGTATTTT
TRBD1	.	TRBJ2-3	TRBV24-1	CATSDGGQGADTQYF	TGTGCCACCAGTGATGGAGGACAGGGGGCAGATACGCAGTATTTT
.	.	TRBJ2-2	TRBV4-3	CASSQQRRDGEWGELFF	TGCGCCAGCAGCCAGCAACGCCGGGACGGTGAATGGGGGGAGCTGTTTTTT
.	few	TRBJ2-5	TRBV4-3	CASSQDADSQETQYF	TGCGCCAGCAGCCAAGATGCGGACAGTCAAGAGACCCAGTACTTC
.	.	TRBJ2-7	TRBV19	CASPSWGHEQYF	TGTGCCAGTCCCTCATGGGGTCACGAGCAGTACTTC
.	many	TRBJ2-7	TRBV20-1	CSASNTDYEQYF	TGCAGTGCTAGTAACACAGATTACGAGCAGTACTTC
.	few	TRBJ1-4	TRBV7-9	CASSSSEKLFF	TGTGCCAGCAGCTCCTCTGAAAAACTGTTTTTT
.	.	TRBJ1-6	TRBV18	CASSPSGSLSPLHF	TGTGCCAGCTCACCTTCAGGGTCTCTCTCACCCCTCCACTTT
.	few	TRBJ2-3	TRBV4-3	CASSQDGRDTQYF	TGCGCCAGCAGCCAAGACGGCAGAGATACGCAGTATTTT
.	.	TRBJ2-2	TRBV20-1	CSARGAENTGELFF	TGCAGTGCTAGAGGAGCGGAGAACACCGGGGAGCTGTTTTTT